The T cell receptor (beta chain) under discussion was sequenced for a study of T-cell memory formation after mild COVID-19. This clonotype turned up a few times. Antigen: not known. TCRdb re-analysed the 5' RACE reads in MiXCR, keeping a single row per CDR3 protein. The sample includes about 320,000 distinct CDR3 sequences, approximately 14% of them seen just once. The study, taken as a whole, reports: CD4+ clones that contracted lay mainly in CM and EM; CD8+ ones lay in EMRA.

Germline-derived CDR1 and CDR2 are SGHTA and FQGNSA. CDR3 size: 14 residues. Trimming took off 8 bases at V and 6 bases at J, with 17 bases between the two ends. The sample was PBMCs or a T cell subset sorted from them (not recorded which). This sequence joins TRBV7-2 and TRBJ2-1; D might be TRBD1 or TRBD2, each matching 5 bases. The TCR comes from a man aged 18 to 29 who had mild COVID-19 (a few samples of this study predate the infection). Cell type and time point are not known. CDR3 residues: CASEGRIPLNEQFF. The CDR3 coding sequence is TGTGCCAGCGAGGGACGGATTCCCCTCAATGAGCAGTTCTTC.